The 26 T cell receptor beta chains presented below share a single source sample, sequenced in a study of cytomegalovirus exposure and HLA in healthy donors. Sequencing used immunoSEQ multiplex PCR; TCRdb keeps in-frame clones, though not all of them. The repertoire consists of around 260,000 clones, with about 90% occurring once and the leading ten covering approximately 3.1%. The material sequenced was PBMCs. These receptors originate from a woman aged 25-40 years in good health and CMV-seronegative.

The chain is built from TRBV30 and TRBJ1-4; D is possibly TRBD1 (6 bases). V was clipped by 7 bases and J by 7 bases, with 16 bases between them. The germline V gene encodes CDR1 GTSNPN and CDR2 SVGIG (reference sequence). The length of the CDR3 is 13 residues. CDR3 loop: CAFRGRGREKLFF. In DNA, the CDR3 is TGTGCCTTCCGGGGCAGGGGACGTGAAAAACTGTTTTTT.

CDR3 residues: CASSLTTGSNQPQHF. CDR3 nucleotides: TGTGCCAGCAGCTTAACCACAGGGAGCAATCAGCCCCAGCATTTT. The V call is TRBV7-9, the J call TRBJ1-5, with D tentatively TRBD1 (6 bases). Germline CDR1 reads SEHNR; CDR2 reads FQNEAQ (reference sequence). This CDR3 region has 15 residues. Trimming removed 2 bases from V and 1 base from J, with 9 bases in between.

V gene TRBV28 combines with J gene TRBJ2-5, with TRBD2 matching over 12 bases. This CDR3 has 16 amino acids. From germline, CDR1 is MDHEN and CDR2 SYDVKM. The trim removed 3 bases at V and 3 bases at J, leaving 5 bases unmatched. The CDR3 region has the DNA TGTGCCAGCAGTTTTGGTCCTAGCGGGAGGGAAGAGACCCAGTACTTC. This gives the protein CASSFGPSGREETQYF.

The V call is TRBV2, the J call TRBJ1-2; 9 bases map to TRBD1. Germline V gene lookup returns CDR1 SNHLY and CDR2 FYNNEI. The V and J ends lost 6 bases and 2 bases, in that order; junction bases with no gene match: 7. The CDR3 spans 15 residues. CDR3 residues: CASSNGQGRNYGYTF. In nucleotides, the CDR3 is TGTGCCAGCAGCAACGGACAGGGGAGGAACTATGGCTACACCTTC.

V usage is TRBV29-1 and J usage is TRBJ2-1; TRBD2 matches at 11 bases. Germline CDR1 reads SQVTM; CDR2 reads ANQGSEA. J was trimmed by 4 bases and V by 4 bases; bases with no gene match: 6. There are 15 residues in the CDR3. CDR3 loop: CSVAGLAAKYNEQFF. CDR3 sequence (DNA): TGCAGCGTTGCGGGACTAGCGGCTAAATACAATGAGCAGTTCTTC.

This rearrangement joins TRBV5-1 to TRBJ2-1; 14 bases are shared with TRBD2. After removal of 4 bases from V and 4 bases from J, the junction contained 10 bases not matched to a gene. Germline V CDR1 and CDR2: SGHRS, YFSETQ. This CDR3 spans 18 amino acids. The CDR3 spells CASSPDGLAGGVYNEQFF. The CDR3 DNA sequence: TGCGCCAGCAGCCCAGATGGACTAGCGGGAGGAGTTTACAATGAGCAGTTCTTC.

The chain combines TRBV7-2 with TRBJ2-3, with a possible D match to TRBD1 (5 bases). The V end was cut by 6 bases, the J end by 2 bases, with 15 bases between. Germline CDR1 SGHTA, CDR2 FQGNSA. This CDR3 comprises 15 residues. CDR3 in DNA: TGTGCCAGCAGTTTAATAGACAGCCTCACAGATACGCAGTATTTT. Its protein is CASSLIDSLTDTQYF.

The gene calls are TRBV5-1 and TRBJ2-1; 10 bases line up with TRBD2. V shed 4 bases, J shed 2 bases, and the junction held 6 bases outside the gene matches. CDR1 SGHRS and CDR2 YFSETQ come from the germline V gene. The CDR3 runs to 16 residues. This chain's CDR3 is CASSATSGTAYNEQFF. The CDR3 nucleotides are TGCGCCAGCAGCGCAACTAGCGGGACAGCCTACAATGAGCAGTTCTTC.

This rearrangement joins TRBV5-5 to TRBJ1-2, with D possibly TRBD1 on 5 matching bases. The germline V and J ends were trimmed by 5 bases and 2 bases, with 7 bases remaining between them. This CDR3 contains 12 residues. Germline-derived CDR1 and CDR2 are SGHKS and YYEKEE (reference sequence). Here the CDR3 DNA reads TGTGCCAGCAGGGGACCGAACTATGGCTACACCTTC. It specifies CASRGPNYGYTF.

As for this clone: The junction departs from the called germline gene at one end, perhaps through a read error. The chain combines TRBV28 with TRBJ2-7; TRBD2 matches 8 bases. Looked up from germline, CDR1 is MDHEN and CDR2 is SYDVKM. The CDR3 extends over 16 amino acids. This CDR3 is CANSLRGGRKPYEQYF. The CDR3 bases are TGTGCCAACAGTTTGAGAGGCGGGAGGAAACCCTACGAGCAGTACTTC.

This chain connects TRBV19 to TRBJ1-1, with D maybe TRBD1 (5 bases). The CDR3 has 14 residues. Looked up from germline, CDR1 is LNHDA and CDR2 is SQIVND (reference sequence). Trimming left V 7 bases short and J 0 bases short, with 12 bases between. The CDR3 here is CASTRDGMNTEAFF. The CDR3, as DNA: TGTGCCAGTACCCGGGACGGAATGAACACTGAAGCTTTCTTT.

This sequence joins TRBV2 and TRBJ2-2; the match to TRBD1 covers 10 bases. Looked up from germline, CDR1 is SNHLY and CDR2 is FYNNEI. J lost 7 bases, V lost 5 bases, and 10 bases had no gene match. This CDR3 region has 16 residues. The CDR3 loop reads CASSTVDRGRIGELFF. CDR3 in DNA: TGTGCCAGCAGTACGGTAGACAGGGGGCGAATCGGGGAGCTGTTTTTT.

This clone appeared a single time. V and J are TRBV7-9 and TRBJ1-4; 8 nucleotides agree with TRBD1. The V segment lost 2 bases and the J segment 8 bases; nucleotides outside the gene matches: 4. The CDR3 has 14 amino acids. From germline, CDR1 is SEHNR and CDR2 FQNEAQ (reference sequence). CDR3 sequence: CASSLQGAGEKLFF. CDR3 DNA: TGTGCCAGCAGCTTACAGGGGGCAGGGGAAAAACTGTTTTTT.

The chain has TRBV27 and TRBJ2-1; the match to TRBD2 covers 10 bases. Germline values: CDR1 MNHEY, CDR2 SMNVEV (reference sequence). The trim removed 5 bases at V and 5 bases at J, leaving 9 bases unmatched. The length of the CDR3 is 16 residues. The DNA for the CDR3 is TGTGCCAGCAGTGACCAGGGACTAGCGAGGGACAATGAGCAGTTCTTC. It is translated as CASSDQGLARDNEQFF.

This chain connects TRBV2 to TRBJ2-1; TRBD2 aligns across 10 bases. Trimming cost V 7 bases and J 6 bases; bases outside gene matches: 12. Germline CDR1 and CDR2: SNHLY and FYNNEI. The CDR3 covers 16 residues. The CDR3 protein is CASKGLDTSGANEQFF. The DNA for the CDR3 is TGTGCCAGCAAGGGACTGGACACTAGCGGGGCCAATGAGCAGTTCTTC.

As concerns this clone: The junction and the germline gene differ at one end; a read error may be behind it. The V and J genes are TRBV7-8 and TRBJ2-7, with D perhaps being TRBD1 or TRBD2 (5 bases each). Germline lookup yields CDR1 SGHVS and CDR2 FQNEAQ. This CDR3 is built from 15 residues. The CDR3, as DNA: TGTGCCAGCAGCCTAGCCCGGGGCGCCTCCTACGAGCAGTACTTC. It is translated as CASSLARGASYEQYF.

V and J are TRBV7-6 and TRBJ2-7; 9 positions match TRBD2. Germline V CDR1 and CDR2: SGHVS, FNYEAQ. This CDR3 is 17 amino acids long. Trimming removed 1 base from V and 3 bases from J; junction bases left unmatched: 10. The CDR3 protein is CASSLGQTSGPLYEQYF. The CDR3 DNA reads as TGTGCCAGCAGCTTAGGTCAGACTAGCGGCCCCCTCTACGAGCAGTACTTC.

The chain couples TRBV6-1 to TRBJ1-5; the D gene is possibly TRBD1 (5 bases). Germline assignment: CDR1 MNHNS and CDR2 SASEGT. Trimming removed 3 bases from V and 0 bases from J, with 12 bases in between. The CDR3 sequence is 16 residues long. Written as DNA, the CDR3 is TGTGCCAGCAGTGACTGGGGGGGGGATAGCAATCAGCCCCAGCATTTT. Its translation: CASSDWGGDSNQPQHF.

The rearrangement uses TRBV6-1 and TRBJ2-3; 10 nucleotides match TRBD2. The J segment lost 3 bases and the V segment lost 6 bases, leaving 3 bases of the junction unmatched. The CDR3 runs 14 residues. The V gene's germline CDR1 is MNHNS and CDR2 SASEGT. CDR3 sequence reads: CASRRTSGTDTQYF. The DNA of the CDR3 is TGTGCCAGCAGGAGGACTAGCGGTACAGATACGCAGTATTTT.

This sequence joins TRBV7-8 and TRBJ2-7, with 12 bases matching TRBD2. The trim removed 1 base at V and 3 bases at J, leaving 4 bases unmatched. This CDR3 region has 16 residues. CDR1 and CDR2 from the germline V gene are SGHVS and FQNEAQ. The CDR3 sequence is CASSLVTSGSNYEQYF. DNA of the CDR3: TGTGCCAGCAGCTTAGTGACTAGCGGGAGTAACTACGAGCAGTACTTC.

This chain joins TRBV18 and TRBJ2-1; 14 nucleotides align to TRBD2. The CDR3 has 17 amino acids. V lost 3 bases to trimming and J lost 9 bases; unmatched junction nucleotides: 10. The germline V gene encodes CDR1 KGHSH and CDR2 LQKENI. The CDR3 loop reads CASSPLPTSGRGSEQFF. The DNA of the CDR3 is TGTGCCAGCTCACCCCTACCGACTAGCGGGAGGGGAAGTGAGCAGTTCTTC.

This chain uses TRBV6-1 with TRBJ2-7; 8 bases align to TRBD1. Germline trimming cut 4 bases from V and 3 bases from J; bases unmatched to any gene: 5. This CDR3 is 14 amino acids long. Germline CDR1 and CDR2: MNHNS and SASEGT. The CDR3 DNA reads as TGTGCCAGCAGTGTCGGGACAGGAATCTACGAGCAGTACTTC. It codes for CASSVGTGIYEQYF.

The DNA of the CDR3 is TGTGCCAGCAGCCCTAGTGTGAGGGACCGGGGCTACACCTTC. Translating gives CASSPSVRDRGYTF. The chain couples TRBV27 to TRBJ1-2; D might be TRBD1 (5 bases). The CDR3 spans 14 residues. Per germline, CDR1 MNHEY and CDR2 SMNVEV (reference sequence). V was clipped by 6 bases and J by 8 bases, with 19 bases between them.

This sequence joins TRBV19 and TRBJ1-1, with D maybe TRBD1 (5 bases). This CDR3 region has 13 residues. The ends were cut back, 7 bases at V and 0 bases at J, with 9 bases in the middle. Germline-derived CDR1 and CDR2 are LNHDA and SQIVND (reference sequence). CDR3 in amino acids: CASIQGLNTEAFF. The CDR3 DNA sequence: TGTGCCAGTATCCAGGGATTGAACACTGAAGCTTTCTTT.

V usage is TRBV5-1 and J usage is TRBJ1-1; maybe TRBD1 (6 bases). Germline V CDR1 and CDR2: SGHRS, YFSETQ. This CDR3 contains 14 residues. V shed 4 bases and J shed 1 base, with 11 bases lying between them. The CDR3 is CASSTRTANTEAFF. The CDR3 nucleotides read TGCGCCAGCAGCACCAGGACAGCGAACACTGAAGCTTTCTTT.

The chain couples TRBV4-2 to TRBJ2-5, with TRBD2 as a possible D gene (7 bases). Germline CDR1 is LGHNA and CDR2 is YNFKEQ. The CDR3 covers 13 residues. Deletions cut 4 bases from V and 4 bases from J, with 10 bases between. CDR3 in amino acids: CASSPGEGETQYF. For the CDR3, the DNA is TGTGCCAGCAGCCCAGGGGAGGGAGAGACCCAGTACTTC.